This paragraph covers one TCR beta chain sequence. The sample is drawn from a study of blood T cell repertoires in COVID-19. Looking at the study overall: PBMCs, B-cell-depleted T cells, or T cells were the source of the cDNA or gDNA that made up the material.

The V end was cut by 6 bases, the J end by 7 bases, with 3 bases between. Germline V gives CDR1 SNHLY, CDR2 FYNNEI. The CDR3 runs 9 residues. While infection was still active, Seattle patients were enrolled and then followed longitudinally. In the authors' methods: It was from reference gene primer amplification that nucleated cell counts were estimated. Repertoires were generated with immunoSEQ multiplex PCR, while TCRdb's copy carries only in-frame clones and drops some. The V and J calls and clone size were taken over from that table, and D and trimming were inferred from the DNA. The data show 150,000 or so clones, roughly nine tenths seen once.

The clonotype comes from a man between 18 and 29 years old with COVID-19, enrolled during active disease. The chain recombines TRBV2 with TRBJ1-1; D is undetermined. Sequenced material: peripheral blood. The CDR3 region has the DNA TGTGCCAGCAGCCGTGAAGCTTTCTTT. Amino acids: CASSREAFF.